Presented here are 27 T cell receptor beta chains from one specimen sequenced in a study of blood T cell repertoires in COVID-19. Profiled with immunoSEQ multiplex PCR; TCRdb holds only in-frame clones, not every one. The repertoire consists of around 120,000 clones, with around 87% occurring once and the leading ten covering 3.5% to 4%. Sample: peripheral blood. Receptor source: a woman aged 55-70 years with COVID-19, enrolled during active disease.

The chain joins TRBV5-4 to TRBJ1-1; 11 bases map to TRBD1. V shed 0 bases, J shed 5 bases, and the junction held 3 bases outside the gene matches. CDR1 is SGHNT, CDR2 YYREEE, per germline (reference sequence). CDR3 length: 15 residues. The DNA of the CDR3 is TGTGCCAGCAGCTTGGTGGGACAGGGGGGAACTGAAGCTTTCTTT. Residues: CASSLVGQGGTEAFF.

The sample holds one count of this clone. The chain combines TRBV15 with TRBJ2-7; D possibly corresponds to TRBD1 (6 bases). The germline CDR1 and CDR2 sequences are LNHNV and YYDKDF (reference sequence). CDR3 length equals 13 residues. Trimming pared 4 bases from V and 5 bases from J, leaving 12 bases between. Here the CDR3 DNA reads TGTGCCACCAGCATTACAGGGTACCACGAGCAGTACTTC. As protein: CATSITGYHEQYF.

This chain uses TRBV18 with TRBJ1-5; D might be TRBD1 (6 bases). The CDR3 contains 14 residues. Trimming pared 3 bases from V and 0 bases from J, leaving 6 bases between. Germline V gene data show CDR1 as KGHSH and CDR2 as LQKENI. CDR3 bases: TGTGCCAGCTCACCGGGACATAGCAATCAGCCCCAGCATTTT. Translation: CASSPGHSNQPQHF.

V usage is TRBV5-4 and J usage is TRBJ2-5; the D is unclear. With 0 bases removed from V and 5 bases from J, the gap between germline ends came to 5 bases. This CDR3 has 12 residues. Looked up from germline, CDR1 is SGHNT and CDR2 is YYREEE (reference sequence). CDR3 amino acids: CASSLVGETQYF. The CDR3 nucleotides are TGTGCCAGCAGCTTGGTCGGGGAGACCCAGTACTTC.

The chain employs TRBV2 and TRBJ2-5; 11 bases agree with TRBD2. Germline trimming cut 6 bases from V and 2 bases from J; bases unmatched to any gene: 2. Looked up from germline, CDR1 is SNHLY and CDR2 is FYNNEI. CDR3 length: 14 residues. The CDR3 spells CASRWTSGQETQYF. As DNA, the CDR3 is TGTGCCAGCAGATGGACTAGCGGGCAAGAGACCCAGTACTTC.

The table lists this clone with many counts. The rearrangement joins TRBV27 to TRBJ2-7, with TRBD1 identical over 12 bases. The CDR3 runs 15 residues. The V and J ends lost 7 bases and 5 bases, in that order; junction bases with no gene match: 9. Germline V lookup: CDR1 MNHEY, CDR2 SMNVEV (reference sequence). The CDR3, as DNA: TGTGCCAGCATGAAAGCGGGACAGGGGGCCGACGAGCAGTACTTC. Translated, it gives CASMKAGQGADEQYF.

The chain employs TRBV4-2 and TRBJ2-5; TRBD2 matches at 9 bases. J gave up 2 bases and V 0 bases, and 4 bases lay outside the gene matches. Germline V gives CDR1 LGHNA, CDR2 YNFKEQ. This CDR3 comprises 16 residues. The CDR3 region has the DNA TGTGCCAGCAGCCAAGAACGAGCGGGGGGACAAGAGACCCAGTACTTC. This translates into CASSQERAGGQETQYF.

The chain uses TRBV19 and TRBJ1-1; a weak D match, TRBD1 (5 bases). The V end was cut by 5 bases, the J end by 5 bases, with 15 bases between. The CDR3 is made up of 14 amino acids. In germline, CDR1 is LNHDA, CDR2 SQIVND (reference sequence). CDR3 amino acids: CASSSVGAPTEAFF. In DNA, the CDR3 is TGTGCCAGTAGTTCGGTTGGGGCCCCTACTGAAGCTTTCTTT.

DNA of the CDR3: TGTGCCAGCAGCTTAGCACAGGGCGGGGAGCTGTTTTTT. Its translation is CASSLAQGGELFF. The chain recombines TRBV7-2 with TRBJ2-2; D is perhaps TRBD1 (6 bases). The CDR3 consists of 13 residues. V was shortened by 0 bases and J by 7 bases, with 6 bases between the two germline ends. Germline V gene lookup returns CDR1 SGHTA and CDR2 FQGNSA.

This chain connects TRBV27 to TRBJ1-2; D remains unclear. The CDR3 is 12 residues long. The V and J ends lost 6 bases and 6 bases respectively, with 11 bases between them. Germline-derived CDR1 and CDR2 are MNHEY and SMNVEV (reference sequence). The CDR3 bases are TGTGCCAGCAGCCGCCGAGGTGATGGCTACACCTTC. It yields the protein CASSRRGDGYTF.

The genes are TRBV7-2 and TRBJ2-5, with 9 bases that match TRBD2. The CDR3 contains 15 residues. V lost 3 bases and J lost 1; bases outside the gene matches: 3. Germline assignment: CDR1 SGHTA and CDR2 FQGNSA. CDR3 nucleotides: TGTGCCAGCAGCTTTACTAGCGGGCCCCAAGAGACCCAGTACTTC. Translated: CASSFTSGPQETQYF.

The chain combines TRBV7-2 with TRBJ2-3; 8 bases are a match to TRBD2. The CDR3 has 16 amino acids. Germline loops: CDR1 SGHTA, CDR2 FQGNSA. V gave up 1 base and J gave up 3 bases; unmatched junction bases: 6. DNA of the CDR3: TGTGCCAGCAGCTTAGGCCTCGGGGGGGGAACAGATACGCAGTATTTT. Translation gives CASSLGLGGGTDTQYF.

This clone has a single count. The CDR3 coding sequence is TGCGCCAGCAGCCAAGATCCTAGCGGGGGTTATTACAATGAGCAGTTCTTC. This encodes CASSQDPSGGYYNEQFF. The genes are TRBV4-3 and TRBJ2-1; 10 nucleotides agree with TRBD2. Trimming at V came to 0 bases and at J to 4 bases, leaving 6 bases not matched to a gene. Germline CDR1 and CDR2: LGHNA and YSLEER. The CDR3 loop spans 17 amino acids.

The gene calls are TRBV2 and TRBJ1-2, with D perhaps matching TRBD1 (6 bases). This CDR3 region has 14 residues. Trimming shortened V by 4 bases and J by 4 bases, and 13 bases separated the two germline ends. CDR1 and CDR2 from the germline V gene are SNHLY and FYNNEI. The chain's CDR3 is CASSGLQGPYGYTF. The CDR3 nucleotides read TGTGCCAGCAGTGGACTACAGGGTCCCTATGGCTACACCTTC.

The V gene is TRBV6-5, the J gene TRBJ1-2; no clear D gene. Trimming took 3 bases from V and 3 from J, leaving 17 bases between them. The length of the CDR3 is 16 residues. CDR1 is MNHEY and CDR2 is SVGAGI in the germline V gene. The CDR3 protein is CASSYGWQTKHYGYTF. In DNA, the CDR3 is TGTGCCAGCAGTTATGGTTGGCAAACGAAACACTATGGCTACACCTTC.

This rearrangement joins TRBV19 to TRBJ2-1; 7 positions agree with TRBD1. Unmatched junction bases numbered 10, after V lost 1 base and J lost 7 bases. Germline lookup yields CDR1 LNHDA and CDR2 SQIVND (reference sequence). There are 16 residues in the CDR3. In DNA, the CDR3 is TGTGCCAGTAGTATAGGTTCTCCGGGACAGAAGAATGAGCAGTTCTTC. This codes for CASSIGSPGQKNEQFF. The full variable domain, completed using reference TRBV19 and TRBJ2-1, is DGGITQSPKYLFRKEGQNVTLSCEQNLNHDAMYWYRQDPGQGLRLIYYSQIVNDFQKGDIAEGYSVSREKKESFPLTVTSAQKNPTAFYLCASSIGSPGQKNEQFFGPGTRLTVL.

DNA for the CDR3: TGTGCCAGCTCACCAGGTGGGCATGGGGAGACCCAGTACTTC. Translated, it gives CASSPGGHGETQYF. The gene calls are TRBV18 and TRBJ2-5, with no clear D. The CDR3 covers 14 residues. Trimming stripped 2 bases from V and 5 bases from J, with 12 bases between. The germline V gene has CDR1 KGHSH and CDR2 LQKENI.

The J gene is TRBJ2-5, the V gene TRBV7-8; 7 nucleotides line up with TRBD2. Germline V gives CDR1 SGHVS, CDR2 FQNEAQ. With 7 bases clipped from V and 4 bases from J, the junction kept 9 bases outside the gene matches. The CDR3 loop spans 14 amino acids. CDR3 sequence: CASTREAARETQYF. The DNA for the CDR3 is TGTGCCAGCACCCGGGAGGCCGCGCGAGAGACCCAGTACTTC.

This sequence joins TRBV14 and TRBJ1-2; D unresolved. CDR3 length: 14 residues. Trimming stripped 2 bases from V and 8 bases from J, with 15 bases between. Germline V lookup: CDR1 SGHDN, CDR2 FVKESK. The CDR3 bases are TGTGCCAGCAGCCAAAAACGACAAGCGGAGGGCTACACCTTC. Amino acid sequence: CASSQKRQAEGYTF. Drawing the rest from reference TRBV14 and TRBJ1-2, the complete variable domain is EAGVTQFPSHSVIEKGQTVTLRCDPISGHDNLYWYRRVMGKEIKFLLHFVKESKQDESGMPNNRFLAERTGGTYSTLKVQPAELEDSGVYFCASSQKRQAEGYTFGSGTRLTVV.

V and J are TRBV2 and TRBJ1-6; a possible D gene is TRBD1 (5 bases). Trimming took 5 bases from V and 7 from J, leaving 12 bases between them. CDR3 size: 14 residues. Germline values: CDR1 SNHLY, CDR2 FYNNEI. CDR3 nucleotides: TGTGCCAGCAGTCTAAGGGGCCGGAATTCACCCCTCCACTTT. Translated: CASSLRGRNSPLHF.

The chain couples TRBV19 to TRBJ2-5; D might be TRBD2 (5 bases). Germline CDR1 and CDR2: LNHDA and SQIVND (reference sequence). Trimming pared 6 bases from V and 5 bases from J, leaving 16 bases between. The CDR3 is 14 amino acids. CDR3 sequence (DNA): TGTGCCAGTAGCCGGGATATTGAATTGGAGACCCAGTACTTC. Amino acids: CASSRDIELETQYF.

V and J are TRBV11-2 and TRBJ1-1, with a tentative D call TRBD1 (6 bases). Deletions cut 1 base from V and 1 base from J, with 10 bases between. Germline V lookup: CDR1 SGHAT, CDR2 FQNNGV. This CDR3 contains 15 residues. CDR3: CASSLGAGENTEAFF. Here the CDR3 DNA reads TGTGCCAGCAGCTTAGGAGCAGGGGAGAACACTGAAGCTTTCTTT.

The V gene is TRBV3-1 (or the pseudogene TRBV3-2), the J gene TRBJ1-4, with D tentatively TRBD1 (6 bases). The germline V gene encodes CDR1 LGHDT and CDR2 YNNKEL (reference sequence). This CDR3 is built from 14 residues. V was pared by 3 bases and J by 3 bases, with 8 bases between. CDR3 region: CASSQRTANEKLFF. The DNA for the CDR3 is TGTGCCAGCAGCCAGAGGACAGCTAATGAAAAACTGTTTTTT.

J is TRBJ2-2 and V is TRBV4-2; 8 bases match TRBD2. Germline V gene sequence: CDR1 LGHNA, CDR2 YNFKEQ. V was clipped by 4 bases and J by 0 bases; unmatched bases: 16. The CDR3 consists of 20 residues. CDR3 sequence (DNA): TGTGCCAGCAGCCTTGCGCAAAGTAGACGCGGGGGGTCGAACACCGGGGAGCTGTTTTTT. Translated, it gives CASSLAQSRRGGSNTGELFF.

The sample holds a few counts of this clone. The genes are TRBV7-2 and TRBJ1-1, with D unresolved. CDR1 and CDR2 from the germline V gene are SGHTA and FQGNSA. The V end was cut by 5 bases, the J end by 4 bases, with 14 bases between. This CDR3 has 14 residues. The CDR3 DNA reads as TGTGCCAGCAGCCACGGGGAAGGCGGCACTGAAGCTTTCTTT. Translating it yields CASSHGEGGTEAFF.

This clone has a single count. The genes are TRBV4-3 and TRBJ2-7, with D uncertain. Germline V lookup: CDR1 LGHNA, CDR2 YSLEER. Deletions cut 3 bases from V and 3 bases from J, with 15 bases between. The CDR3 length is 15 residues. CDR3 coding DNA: TGCGCCAGCAGCCATCTAGAGGCCCCGGACTACGAGCAGTACTTC. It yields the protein CASSHLEAPDYEQYF.

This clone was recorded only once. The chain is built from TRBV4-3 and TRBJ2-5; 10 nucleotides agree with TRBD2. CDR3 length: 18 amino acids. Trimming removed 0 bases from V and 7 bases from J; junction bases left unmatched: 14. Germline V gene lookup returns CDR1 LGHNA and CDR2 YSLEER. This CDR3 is CASSQDVGAGGRSGTQYF. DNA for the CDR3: TGCGCCAGCAGCCAAGATGTGGGAGCGGGGGGGCGATCTGGGACCCAGTACTTC.